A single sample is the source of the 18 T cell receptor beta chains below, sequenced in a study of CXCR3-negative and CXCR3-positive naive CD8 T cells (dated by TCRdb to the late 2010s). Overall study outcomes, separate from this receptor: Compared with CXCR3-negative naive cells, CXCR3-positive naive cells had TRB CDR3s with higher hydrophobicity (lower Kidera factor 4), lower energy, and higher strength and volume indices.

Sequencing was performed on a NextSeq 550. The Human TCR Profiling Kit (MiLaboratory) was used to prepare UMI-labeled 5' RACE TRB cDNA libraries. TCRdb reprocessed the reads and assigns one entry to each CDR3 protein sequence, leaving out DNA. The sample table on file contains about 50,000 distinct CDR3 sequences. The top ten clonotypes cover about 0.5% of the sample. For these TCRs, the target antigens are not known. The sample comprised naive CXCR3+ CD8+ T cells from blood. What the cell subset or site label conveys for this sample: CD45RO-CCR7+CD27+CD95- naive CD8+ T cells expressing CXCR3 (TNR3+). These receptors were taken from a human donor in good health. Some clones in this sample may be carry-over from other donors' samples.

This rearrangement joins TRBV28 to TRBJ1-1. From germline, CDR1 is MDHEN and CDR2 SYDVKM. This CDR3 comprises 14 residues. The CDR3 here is CASSPAGMNTEAFF.

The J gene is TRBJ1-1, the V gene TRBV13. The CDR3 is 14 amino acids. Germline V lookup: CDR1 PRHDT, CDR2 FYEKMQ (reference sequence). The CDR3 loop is CASSLGGSLAEAFF.

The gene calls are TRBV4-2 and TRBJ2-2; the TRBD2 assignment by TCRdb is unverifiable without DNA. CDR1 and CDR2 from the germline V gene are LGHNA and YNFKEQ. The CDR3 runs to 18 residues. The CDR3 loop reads CASSQLISGGAYTGELFF.

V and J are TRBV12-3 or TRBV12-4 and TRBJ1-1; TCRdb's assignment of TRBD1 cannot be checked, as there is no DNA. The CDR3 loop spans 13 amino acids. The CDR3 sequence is CASSLNLRGEAFF.

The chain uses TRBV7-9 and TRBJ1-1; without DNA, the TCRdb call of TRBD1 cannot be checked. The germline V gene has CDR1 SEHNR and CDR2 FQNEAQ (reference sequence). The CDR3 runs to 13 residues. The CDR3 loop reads CASSPWGGTEDFF.

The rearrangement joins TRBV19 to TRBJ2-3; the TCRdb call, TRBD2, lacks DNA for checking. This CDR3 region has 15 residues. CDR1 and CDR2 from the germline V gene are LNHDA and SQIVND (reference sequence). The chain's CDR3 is CASRAAGGFTDTQYF.

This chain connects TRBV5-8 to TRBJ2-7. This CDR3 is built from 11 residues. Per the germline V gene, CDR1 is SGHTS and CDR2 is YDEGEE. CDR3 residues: CASRYTYEQYF.

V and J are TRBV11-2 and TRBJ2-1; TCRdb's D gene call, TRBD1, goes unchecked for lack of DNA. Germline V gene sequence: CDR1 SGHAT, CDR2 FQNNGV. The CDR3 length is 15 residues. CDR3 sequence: CASSLYRGSYNEQFF. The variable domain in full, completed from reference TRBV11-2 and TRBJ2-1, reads EAGVAQSPRYKIIEKRQSVAFWCNPISGHATLYWYQQILGQGPKLLIQFQNNGVVDDSQLPKDRFSAERLKGVDSTLKIQPAKLEDSAVYLCASSLYRGSYNEQFFGPGTRLTVL.

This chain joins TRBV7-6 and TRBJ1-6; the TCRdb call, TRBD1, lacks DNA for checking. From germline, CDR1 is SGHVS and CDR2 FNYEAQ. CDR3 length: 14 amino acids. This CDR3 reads CASRPTGYNSPLHF.

CDR3 protein: CASSLQGRAYEQYF. This chain connects TRBV12-3 or TRBV12-4 to TRBJ2-7; TCRdb outputs TRBD1, but without DNA this stays unchecked. The CDR3 runs to 14 residues.

The CDR3 sequence: CASSPRFGPGELFF. The rearrangement links TRBV4-3 to TRBJ2-2. The CDR3 consists of 14 residues. The germline V gene has CDR1 LGHNA and CDR2 YSLEER.

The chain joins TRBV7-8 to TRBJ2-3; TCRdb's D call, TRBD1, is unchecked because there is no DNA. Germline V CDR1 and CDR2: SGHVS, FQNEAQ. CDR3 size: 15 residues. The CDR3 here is CASRSLGGAADTQYF.

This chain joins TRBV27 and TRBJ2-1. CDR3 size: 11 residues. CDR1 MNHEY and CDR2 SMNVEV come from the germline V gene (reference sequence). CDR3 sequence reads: CASSSRKEQFF.

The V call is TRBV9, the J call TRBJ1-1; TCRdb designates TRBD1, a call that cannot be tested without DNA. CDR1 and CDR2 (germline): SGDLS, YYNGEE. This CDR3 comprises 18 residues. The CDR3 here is CASSVTVIGGAGNTEAFF.

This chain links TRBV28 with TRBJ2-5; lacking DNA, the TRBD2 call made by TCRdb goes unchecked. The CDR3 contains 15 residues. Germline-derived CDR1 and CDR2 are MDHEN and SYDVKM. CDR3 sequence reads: CASRRQRGGGETQYF.

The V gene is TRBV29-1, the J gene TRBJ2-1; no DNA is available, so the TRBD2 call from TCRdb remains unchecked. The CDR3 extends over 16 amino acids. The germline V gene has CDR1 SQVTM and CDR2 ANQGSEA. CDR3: CSVDSGTSGSYNEQFF.

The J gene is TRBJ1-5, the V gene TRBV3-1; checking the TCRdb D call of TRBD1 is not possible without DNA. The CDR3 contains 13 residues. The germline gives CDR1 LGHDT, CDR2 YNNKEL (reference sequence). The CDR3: CASSPTPDQPQHF.

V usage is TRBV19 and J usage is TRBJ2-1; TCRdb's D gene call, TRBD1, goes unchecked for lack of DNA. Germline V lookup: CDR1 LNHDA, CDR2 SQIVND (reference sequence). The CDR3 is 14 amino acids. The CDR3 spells CASRPGKGYNEQFF.